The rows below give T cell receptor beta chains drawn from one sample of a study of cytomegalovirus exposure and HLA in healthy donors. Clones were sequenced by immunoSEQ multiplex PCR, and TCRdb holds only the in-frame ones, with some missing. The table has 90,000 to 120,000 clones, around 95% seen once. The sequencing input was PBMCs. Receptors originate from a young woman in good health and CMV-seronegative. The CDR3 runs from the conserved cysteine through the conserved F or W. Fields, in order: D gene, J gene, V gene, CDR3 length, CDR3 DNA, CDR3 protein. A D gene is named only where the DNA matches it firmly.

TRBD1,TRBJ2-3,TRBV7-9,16,TGTGCCAGCAGCGCCTCTTACAGGGGGCTCACAGATACGCAGTATTTT,CASSASYRGLTDTQYF
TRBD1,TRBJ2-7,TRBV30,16,TGTGCCTGGACCGCCCCGGCCGACAGGGGGCTCTACGAGCAGTACTTC,CAWTAPADRGLYEQYF
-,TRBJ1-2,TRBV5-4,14,TGTGCCAGCAGCTTCGCAGTATCTAACTATGGCTACACCTTC,CASSFAVSNYGYTF
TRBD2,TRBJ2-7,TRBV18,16,TGTGCCAGCTCACCACAACTAGCGGGGGCCTCCTACGAGCAGTACTTC,CASSPQLAGASYEQYF
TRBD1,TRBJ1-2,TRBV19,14,TGTGCCAGTAGCCGAGGACAGGGGAACTATGGCTACACCTTC,CASSRGQGNYGYTF
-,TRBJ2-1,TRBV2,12,TGTGCCAGCAGTGAAGGGGCGAGTGAGCAGTTCTTC,CASSEGASEQFF
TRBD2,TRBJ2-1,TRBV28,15,TGTGCCAGCAGTAGTAGCGGGGGGGCCTACAATGAGCAGTTCTTC,CASSSSGGAYNEQFF
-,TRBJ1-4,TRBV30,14,TGTGCCTGGAGAGAGCGGGGGGGCAATGAAAAACTGTTTTTT,CAWRERGGNEKLFF
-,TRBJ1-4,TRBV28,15,TGTGCCAGCAGCCTCCCCGGGGGAAACTCGGAAAAACTGTTTTTT,CASSLPGGNSEKLFF
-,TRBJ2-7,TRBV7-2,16,TGTGCCAGCAGCCCCCGATATTTGACGGAGACCTACGAGCAGTACTTC,CASSPRYLTETYEQYF
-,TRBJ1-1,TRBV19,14,TGTGCCAGTAGTATTGGGGCAGGGCCCACTGAAGCTTTCTTT,CASSIGAGPTEAFF
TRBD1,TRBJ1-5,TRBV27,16,TGTGCCAGCAGGGAGACAGGGGGAGGACAGAATCAGCCCCAGCATTTT,CASRETGGGQNQPQHF
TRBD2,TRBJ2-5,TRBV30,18,TGTGCCTGGAGTGTCTGGAGGACGACTAGCGGGGGTGAAAAGACCCAGTACTTC,CAWSVWRTTSGGEKTQYF
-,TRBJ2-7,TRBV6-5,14,TGTGCCAGCAGTTACTCGGGCGGGCCCTACGAGCAGTACTTC,CASSYSGGPYEQYF
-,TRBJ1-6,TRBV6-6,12,TGTGCCAGCAGGATCCGGGAGTCACCCCTCCACTTT,CASRIRESPLHF
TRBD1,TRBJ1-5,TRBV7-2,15,TGTGCCAGCAGCCAGTCCACAGGGGGCTTTCAGCCCCAGCATTTT,CASSQSTGGFQPQHF
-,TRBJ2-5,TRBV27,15,TGTGCCAGCAGTGCCAAACACGGGACACCGGGGACCCAGTACTTC,CASSAKHGTPGTQYF
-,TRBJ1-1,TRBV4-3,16,TGCGCCAGCAGCCAAGATCATGGAGGCATGAACACTGAAGCTTTCTTT,CASSQDHGGMNTEAFF
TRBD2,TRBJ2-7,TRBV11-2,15,TGTGCCAGCAGCTTAGGCGGGGGTAGCTCCTACGAGCAGTACTTC,CASSLGGGSSYEQYF
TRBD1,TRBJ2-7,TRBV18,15,TGTGCCAGCTCACCACAGGGACAGGGCCCCTACGAGCAGTACTTC,CASSPQGQGPYEQYF
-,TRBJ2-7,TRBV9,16,TGTGCCAGCAGCCCCCGGGACGAGGGGGTATTCGGCGAGCAGTACTTC,CASSPRDEGVFGEQYF
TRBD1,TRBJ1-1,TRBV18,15,TGTGCCAGCTCACCGCCACAGGGGCAGAACACTGAAGCTTTCTTT,CASSPPQGQNTEAFF
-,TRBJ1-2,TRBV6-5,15,TGTGCCAGCAGTTACTCGATTATTTCTTCGCTACTCTACACCTTC,CASSYSIISSLLYTF